This T cell receptor (beta chain) was captured in a study of blood T cell repertoires in COVID-19. TCRdb's table, derived via immunoSEQ multiplex PCR, lists solely in-frame clones and lacks some. There are roughly 140,000 clones in the sample; approximately 80% occur only once, and roughly 9% lies in the top ten. The length of the CDR3 is 16 residues. The ends lost 5 bases at V and 4 bases at J; junction bases unmatched: 11. Per germline, CDR1 MNHEY and CDR2 SMNVEV (reference sequence). The chain joins TRBV27 to TRBJ2-1, with TRBD1 matching 7 bases. The sequence derives from a woman over 75 in a cohort sampled during active or convalescent COVID-19. Source material: peripheral blood. CDR3 DNA sequence: TGTGCCAGCAGTCACATCACGGGACAGCCTTACAATGAGCAGTTCTTC. Encoded protein: CASSHITGQPYNEQFF.